The TCR beta chain described here comes from a study of tumor-infiltrating lymphocytes in primary liver carcinoma. Study-wide context: The patients comprised men and women between the ages of 30 and 69 years.

Per the germline V gene, CDR1 is SGHAT and CDR2 is FQNNGV. The CDR3 has 12 residues. Trimming pared 1 base from V and 12 bases from J, leaving 10 bases between. Starting material of about 450 ng total RNA yielded TCR beta cDNA via a constant-region primer. Libraries of TCR beta came from three nested multiplex PCR rounds with slightly modified ARM-PCR. TRBV1-TRBV30 forward primers and a C-beta reverse primer were used in the first two PCR rounds, which each ran for approximately 11 cycles. TCRdb re-analysed the multiplex PCR reads in MiXCR, keeping a single row per CDR3 protein. The sample includes 100,000 or so distinct CDR3 sequences, about 70% of them seen just once. Comments on this clonotype: A clone one base away is much larger, so this may be a read error.

Without any cell sorting, about 18-31 mg of bulk tissue yielded co-extracted RNA and DNA. Source material: liver tumor tissue from sampling region 5. Subset in this sample: tumor region T5, tumor centre. This rearrangement joins TRBV11-2 to TRBJ2-1; D is undetermined. The sequence derives from a woman aged 55 to 70 with primary liver carcinoma and hepatitis B virus infection. The CDR3 DNA reads TGTGCCAGCAGCTTAGCAAGCCATGGGCAGTTCTTC. Its protein product is CASSLASHGQFF.